This T cell receptor beta chain was sequenced for a study of long-term antiretroviral therapy in people with HIV. Study-level findings and limits: HIV repertoires covered narrower CDR3 length ranges than controls did.

Assay version v3.0 of immunoSEQ was used, and it was run at survey level. TCRdb's copy holds only in-frame clones and misses some; the assay was immunoSEQ multiplex PCR. The sample has 44,000 or so clones; about 95% are singletons. In the case of this clone: Its antigen is as yet unknown.

V was clipped by 5 bases and J by 6 bases, with 13 bases between them. CDR3 length: 13 amino acids. Germline lookup yields CDR1 GTSNPN and CDR2 SVGIG (reference sequence). The clonotype originates from a woman aged 45-59 years with HIV. The specimen comprised unsorted PBMCs, sampled 3.7 years after starting antiretroviral therapy. This rearrangement joins TRBV30 to TRBJ1-4; tentatively, D is TRBD1 (5 bases). CDR3 sequence reads: CAWGGAADEKLFF. In nucleotides, the CDR3 is TGTGCCTGGGGGGGAGCCGCGGATGAAAAACTGTTTTTT.